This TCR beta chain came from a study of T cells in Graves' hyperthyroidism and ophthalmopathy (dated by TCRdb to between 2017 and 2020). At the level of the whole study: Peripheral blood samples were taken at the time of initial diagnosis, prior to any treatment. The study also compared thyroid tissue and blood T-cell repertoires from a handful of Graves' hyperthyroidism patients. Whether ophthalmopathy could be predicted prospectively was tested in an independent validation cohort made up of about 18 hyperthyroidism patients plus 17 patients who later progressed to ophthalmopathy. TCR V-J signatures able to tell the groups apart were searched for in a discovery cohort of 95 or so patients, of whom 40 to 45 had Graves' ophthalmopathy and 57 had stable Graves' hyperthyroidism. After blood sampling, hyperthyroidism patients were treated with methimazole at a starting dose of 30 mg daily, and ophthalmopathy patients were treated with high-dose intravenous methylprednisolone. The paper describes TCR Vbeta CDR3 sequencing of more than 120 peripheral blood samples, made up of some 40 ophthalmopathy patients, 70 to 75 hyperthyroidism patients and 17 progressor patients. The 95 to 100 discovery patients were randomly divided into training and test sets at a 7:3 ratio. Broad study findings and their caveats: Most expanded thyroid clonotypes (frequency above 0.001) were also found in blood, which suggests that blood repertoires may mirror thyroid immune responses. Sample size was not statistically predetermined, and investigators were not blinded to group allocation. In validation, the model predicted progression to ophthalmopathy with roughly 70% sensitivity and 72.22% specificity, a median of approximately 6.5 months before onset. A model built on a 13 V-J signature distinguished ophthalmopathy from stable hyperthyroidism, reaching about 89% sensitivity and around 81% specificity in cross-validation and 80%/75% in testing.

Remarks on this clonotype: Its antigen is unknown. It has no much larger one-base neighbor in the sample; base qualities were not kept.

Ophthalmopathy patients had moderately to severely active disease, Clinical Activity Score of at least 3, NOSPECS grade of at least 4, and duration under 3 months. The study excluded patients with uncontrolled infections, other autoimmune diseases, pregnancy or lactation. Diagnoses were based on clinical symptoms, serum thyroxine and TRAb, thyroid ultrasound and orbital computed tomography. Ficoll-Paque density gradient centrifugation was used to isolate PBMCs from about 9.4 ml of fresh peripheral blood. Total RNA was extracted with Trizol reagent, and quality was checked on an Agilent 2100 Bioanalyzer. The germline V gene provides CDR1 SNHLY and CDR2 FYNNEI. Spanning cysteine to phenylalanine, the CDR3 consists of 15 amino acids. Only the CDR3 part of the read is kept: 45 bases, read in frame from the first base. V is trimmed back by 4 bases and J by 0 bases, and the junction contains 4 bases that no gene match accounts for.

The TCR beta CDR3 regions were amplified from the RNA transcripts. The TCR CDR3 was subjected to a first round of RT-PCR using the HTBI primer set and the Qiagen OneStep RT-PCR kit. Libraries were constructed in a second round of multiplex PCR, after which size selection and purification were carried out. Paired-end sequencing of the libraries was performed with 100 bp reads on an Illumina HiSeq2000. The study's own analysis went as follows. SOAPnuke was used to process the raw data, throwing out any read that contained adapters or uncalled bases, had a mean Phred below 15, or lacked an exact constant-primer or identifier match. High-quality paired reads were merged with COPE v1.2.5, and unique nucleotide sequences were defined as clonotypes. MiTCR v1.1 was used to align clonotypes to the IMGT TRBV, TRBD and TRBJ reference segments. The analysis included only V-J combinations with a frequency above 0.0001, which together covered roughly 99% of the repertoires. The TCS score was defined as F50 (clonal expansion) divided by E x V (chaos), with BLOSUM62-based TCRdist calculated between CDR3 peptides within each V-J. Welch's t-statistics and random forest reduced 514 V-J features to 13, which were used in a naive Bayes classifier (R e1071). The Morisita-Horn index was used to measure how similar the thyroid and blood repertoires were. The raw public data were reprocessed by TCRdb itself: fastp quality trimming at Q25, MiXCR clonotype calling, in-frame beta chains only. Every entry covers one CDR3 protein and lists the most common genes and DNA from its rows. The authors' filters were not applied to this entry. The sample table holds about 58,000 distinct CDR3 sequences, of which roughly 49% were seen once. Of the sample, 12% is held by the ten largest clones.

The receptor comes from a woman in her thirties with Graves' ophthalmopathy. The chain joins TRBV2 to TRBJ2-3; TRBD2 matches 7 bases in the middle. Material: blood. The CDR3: CASSGERGSTDTQYF. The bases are TGTGCCAGCAGTGGTGAGCGGGGTAGCACAGATACGCAGTATTTT.